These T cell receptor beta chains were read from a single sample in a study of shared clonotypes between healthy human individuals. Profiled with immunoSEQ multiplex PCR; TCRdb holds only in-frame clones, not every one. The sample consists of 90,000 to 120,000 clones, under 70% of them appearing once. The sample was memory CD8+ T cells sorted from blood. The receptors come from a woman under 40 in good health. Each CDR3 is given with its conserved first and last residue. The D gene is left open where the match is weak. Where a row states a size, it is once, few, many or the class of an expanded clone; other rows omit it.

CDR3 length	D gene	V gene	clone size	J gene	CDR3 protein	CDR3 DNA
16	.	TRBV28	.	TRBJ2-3	CASSLILSDQTDTQYF	TGTGCCAGCAGTTTAATTCTCAGTGATCAAACAGATACGCAGTATTTT
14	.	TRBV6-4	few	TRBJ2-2	CASSGQENTGELFF	TGTGCCAGCAGTGGACAGGAAAACACCGGGGAGCTGTTTTTT
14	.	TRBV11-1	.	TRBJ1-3	CASSLGQTGNTIYF	TGTGCCAGCAGCTTAGGACAGACTGGAAACACCATATATTTT
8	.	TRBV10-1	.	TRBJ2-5	CAKEAWYF	TGCGCCAAGGAGGCCTGGTACTTC
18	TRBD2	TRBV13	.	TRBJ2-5	CASSYGLAGVHRGETQYF	TGTGCCAGCAGCTACGGACTAGCGGGTGTGCACCGGGGGGAGACCCAGTACTTC
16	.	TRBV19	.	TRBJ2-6	CASSLIRDSGANVLTF	TGTGCCAGTAGTCTAATCAGGGATTCTGGGGCCAACGTCCTGACTTTC
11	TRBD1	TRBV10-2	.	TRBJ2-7	CASRTGVEQYF	TGCGCCAGCCGGACAGGGGTCGAGCAGTACTTC
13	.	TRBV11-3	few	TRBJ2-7	CASSFGGSDEQYF	TGTGCCAGCAGCTTTGGGGGTAGCGACGAGCAGTACTTC
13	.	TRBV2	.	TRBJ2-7	CASKGTANYEQYF	TGTGCCAGCAAAGGAACGGCGAACTACGAGCAGTACTTC
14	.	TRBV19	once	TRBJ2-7	CASSIVHSPYEQYF	TGTGCCAGTAGTATAGTGCACAGCCCCTACGAGCAGTACTTC
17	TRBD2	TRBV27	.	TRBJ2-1	CASSSIQREGSYNEQFF	TGTGCCAGCAGTTCAATACAGCGGGAGGGTAGTTACAATGAGCAGTTCTTC
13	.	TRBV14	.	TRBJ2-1	CASSQPQDNEQFF	TGTGCCAGCAGCCAACCTCAGGACAATGAGCAGTTCTTC
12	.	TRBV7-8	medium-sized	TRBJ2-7	CASSLVTYEQYF	TGTGCCAGCAGCTTAGTCACCTACGAGCAGTACTTC
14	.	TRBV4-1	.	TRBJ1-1	CASSQVDSRTEAFF	TGCGCCAGCAGCCAAGTGGATTCGCGCACTGAAGCTTTCTTT
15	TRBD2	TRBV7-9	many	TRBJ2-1	CASSRRSGVYNEQFF	TGTGCCAGCAGCCGACGTAGCGGGGTCTACAATGAGCAGTTCTTC
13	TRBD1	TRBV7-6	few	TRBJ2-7	CASSPDRGYEQYF	TGTGCCAGCAGCCCAGACAGGGGATACGAGCAGTACTTC
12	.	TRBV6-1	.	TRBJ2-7	CASSEYGGLLSF	TGTGCCAGCAGTGAATACGGAGGGCTTTTGAGCTTC
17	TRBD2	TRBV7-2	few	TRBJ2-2	CASSLVGLAGGTGELFF	TGTGCCAGCAGCTTAGTGGGACTAGCGGGAGGAACCGGGGAGCTGTTTTTT
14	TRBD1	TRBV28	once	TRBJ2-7	CASTSDREPHEQYF	TGTGCCAGCACCTCGGACAGGGAACCACACGAGCAGTACTTC
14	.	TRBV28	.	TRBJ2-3	CASTLDLATDTQYF	TGTGCCAGCACCCTGGACTTAGCCACAGATACGCAGTATTTT